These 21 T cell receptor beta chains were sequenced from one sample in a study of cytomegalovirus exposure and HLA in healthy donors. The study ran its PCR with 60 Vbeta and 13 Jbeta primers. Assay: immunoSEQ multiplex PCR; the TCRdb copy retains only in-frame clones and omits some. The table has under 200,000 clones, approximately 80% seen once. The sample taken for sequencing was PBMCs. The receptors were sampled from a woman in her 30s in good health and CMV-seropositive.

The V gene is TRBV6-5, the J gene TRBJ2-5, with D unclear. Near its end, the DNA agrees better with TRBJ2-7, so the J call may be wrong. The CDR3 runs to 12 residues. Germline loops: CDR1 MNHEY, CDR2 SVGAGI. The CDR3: CASTGLRGEQYF. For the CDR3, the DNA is TGTGCCAGCACCGGATTAAGAGGCGAGCAGTACTTC.

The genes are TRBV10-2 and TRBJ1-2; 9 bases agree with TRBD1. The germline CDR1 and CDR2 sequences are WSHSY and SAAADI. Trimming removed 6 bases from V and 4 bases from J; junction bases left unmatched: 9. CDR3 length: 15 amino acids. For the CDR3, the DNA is TGCGCCAGCAGCCCTACAGGGGGCGTCGGCTATGGCTACACCTTC. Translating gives CASSPTGGVGYGYTF.

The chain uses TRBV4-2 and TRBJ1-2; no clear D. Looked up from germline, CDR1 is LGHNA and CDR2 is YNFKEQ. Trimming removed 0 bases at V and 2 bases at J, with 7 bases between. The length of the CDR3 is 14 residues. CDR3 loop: CASSQDGQNYGYTF. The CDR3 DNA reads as TGTGCCAGCAGCCAAGATGGGCAGAACTATGGCTACACCTTC.

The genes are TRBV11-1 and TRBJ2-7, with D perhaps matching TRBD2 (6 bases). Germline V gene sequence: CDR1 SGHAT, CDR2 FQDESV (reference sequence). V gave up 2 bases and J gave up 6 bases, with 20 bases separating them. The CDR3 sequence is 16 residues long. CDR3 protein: CASSLPRGSVTSEQYF. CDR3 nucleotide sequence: TGTGCCAGCAGCTTACCGCGAGGGAGCGTGACTAGCGAGCAGTACTTC. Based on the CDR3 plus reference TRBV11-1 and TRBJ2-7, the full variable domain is EAEVAQSPRYKITEKSQAVAFWCDPISGHATLYWYRQILGQGPELLVQFQDESVVDDSQLPKDRFSAERLKGVDSTLKIQPAELGDSAMYLCASSLPRGSVTSEQYFGPGTRLTVT.

The CDR3 protein is CASSRTSGGPDTQYF. The CDR3 nucleotides are TGTGCCAGCAGCAGGACTAGCGGGGGCCCAGATACGCAGTATTTT. V and J are TRBV6-5 and TRBJ2-3, with 13 bases lining up with TRBD2. Germline V gene lookup returns CDR1 MNHEY and CDR2 SVGAGI. The length of the CDR3 is 15 residues. V lost 6 bases to trimming and J lost 4 bases; unmatched junction nucleotides: 4.

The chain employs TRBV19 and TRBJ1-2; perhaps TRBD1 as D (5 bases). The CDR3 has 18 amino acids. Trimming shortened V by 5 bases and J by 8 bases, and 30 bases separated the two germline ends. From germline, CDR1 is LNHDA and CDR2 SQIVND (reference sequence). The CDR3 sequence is CASSFTAGKELPLRGYTF. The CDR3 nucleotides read TGTGCCAGTAGTTTCACGGCAGGGAAGGAATTACCCTTGCGGGGCTACACCTTC.

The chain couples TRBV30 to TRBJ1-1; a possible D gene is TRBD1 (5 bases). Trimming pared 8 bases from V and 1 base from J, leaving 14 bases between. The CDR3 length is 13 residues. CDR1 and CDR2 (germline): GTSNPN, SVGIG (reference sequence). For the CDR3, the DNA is TGTGCCCAAAAGGGGAGGGCGAACACTGAAGCTTTCTTT. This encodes CAQKGRANTEAFF. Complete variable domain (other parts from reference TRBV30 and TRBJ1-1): SQTIHQWPATLVQPVGSPLSLECTVEGTSNPNLYWYRQAAGRGLQLLFYSVGIGQISSEVPQNLSASRPQDRQFILSSKKLLLSDSGFYLCAQKGRANTEAFFGQGTRLTVV.

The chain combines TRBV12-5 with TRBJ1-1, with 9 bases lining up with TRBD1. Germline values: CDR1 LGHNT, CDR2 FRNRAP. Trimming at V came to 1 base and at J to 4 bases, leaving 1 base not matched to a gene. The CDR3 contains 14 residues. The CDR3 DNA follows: TGTGCTAGTGGTTTGGGACAGGGGGGCACTGAAGCTTTCTTT. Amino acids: CASGLGQGGTEAFF. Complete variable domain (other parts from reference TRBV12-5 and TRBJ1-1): DARVTQTPRHKVTEMGQEVTMRCQPILGHNTVFWYRQTMMQGLELLAYFRNRAPLDDSGMPKDRFSAEMPDATLATLKIQPSEPRDSAVYFCASGLGQGGTEAFFGQGTRLTVV.

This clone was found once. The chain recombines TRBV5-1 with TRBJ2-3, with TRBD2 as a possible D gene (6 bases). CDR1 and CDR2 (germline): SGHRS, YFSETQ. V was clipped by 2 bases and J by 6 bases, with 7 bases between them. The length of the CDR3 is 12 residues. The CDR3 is CASSFGGDTQYF. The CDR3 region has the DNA TGCGCCAGCAGCTTCGGAGGGGATACGCAGTATTTT.

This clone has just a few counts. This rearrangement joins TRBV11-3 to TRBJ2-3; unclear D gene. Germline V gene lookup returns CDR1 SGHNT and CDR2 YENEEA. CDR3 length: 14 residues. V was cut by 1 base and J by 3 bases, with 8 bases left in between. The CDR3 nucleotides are TGTGCCAGCAGCTTAGCCGCTAGTACAGATACGCAGTATTTT. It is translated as CASSLAASTDTQYF.

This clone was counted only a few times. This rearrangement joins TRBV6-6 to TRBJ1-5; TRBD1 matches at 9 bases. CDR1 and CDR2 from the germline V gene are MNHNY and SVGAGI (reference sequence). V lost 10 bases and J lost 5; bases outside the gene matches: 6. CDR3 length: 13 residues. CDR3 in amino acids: CATGQGLDQPQHF. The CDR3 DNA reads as TGTGCCACCGGACAGGGGCTGGATCAGCCCCAGCATTTT.

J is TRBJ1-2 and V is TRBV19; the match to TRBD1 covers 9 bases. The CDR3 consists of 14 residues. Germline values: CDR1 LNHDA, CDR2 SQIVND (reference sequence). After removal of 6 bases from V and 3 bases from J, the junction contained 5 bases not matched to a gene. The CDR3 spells CASRGQGPDYGYTF. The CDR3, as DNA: TGTGCCAGTAGGGGACAGGGACCTGACTATGGCTACACCTTC.

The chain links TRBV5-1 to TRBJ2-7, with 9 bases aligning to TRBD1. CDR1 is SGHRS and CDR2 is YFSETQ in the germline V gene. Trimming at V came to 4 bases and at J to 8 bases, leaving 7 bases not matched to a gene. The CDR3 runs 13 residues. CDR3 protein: CASSEGQGFQQYF. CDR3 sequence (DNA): TGCGCCAGCAGCGAGGGACAGGGTTTTCAGCAGTACTTC.

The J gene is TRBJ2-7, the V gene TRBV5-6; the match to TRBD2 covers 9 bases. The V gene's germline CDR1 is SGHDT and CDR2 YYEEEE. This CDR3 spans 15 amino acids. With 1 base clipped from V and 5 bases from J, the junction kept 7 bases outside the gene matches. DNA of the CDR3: TGTGCCAGCAGCTTGAAGGCGGGGGGGTACGACGAGCAGTACTTC. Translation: CASSLKAGGYDEQYF.

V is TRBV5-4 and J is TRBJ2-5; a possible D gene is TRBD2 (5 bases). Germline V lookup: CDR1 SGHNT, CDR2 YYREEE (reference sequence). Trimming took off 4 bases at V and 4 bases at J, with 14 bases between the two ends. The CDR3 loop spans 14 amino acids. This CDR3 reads CASSPSVLAETQYF. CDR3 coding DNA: TGTGCCAGCAGCCCCTCAGTGCTAGCAGAGACCCAGTACTTC.

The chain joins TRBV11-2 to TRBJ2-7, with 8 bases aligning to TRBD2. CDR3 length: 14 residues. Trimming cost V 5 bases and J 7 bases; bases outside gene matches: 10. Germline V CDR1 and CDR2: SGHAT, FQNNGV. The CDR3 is CASSPSSGGREQYF. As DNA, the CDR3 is TGTGCCAGCAGCCCTTCGTCGGGAGGGCGGGAGCAGTACTTC.

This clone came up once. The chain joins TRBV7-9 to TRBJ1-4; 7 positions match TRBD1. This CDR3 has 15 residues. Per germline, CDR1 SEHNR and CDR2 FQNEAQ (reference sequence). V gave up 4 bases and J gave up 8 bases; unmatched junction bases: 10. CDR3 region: CASSSQGQRREKLFF. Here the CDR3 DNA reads TGTGCCAGCAGCTCCCAGGGACAGCGTCGCGAAAAACTGTTTTTT.

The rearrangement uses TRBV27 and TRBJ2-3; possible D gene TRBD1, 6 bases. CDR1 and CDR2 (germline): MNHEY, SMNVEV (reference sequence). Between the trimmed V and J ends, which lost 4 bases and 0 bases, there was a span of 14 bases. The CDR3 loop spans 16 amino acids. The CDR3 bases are TGTGCCAGCAGTTCCCGGACAGACGCTAGCACAGATACGCAGTATTTT. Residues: CASSSRTDASTDTQYF.

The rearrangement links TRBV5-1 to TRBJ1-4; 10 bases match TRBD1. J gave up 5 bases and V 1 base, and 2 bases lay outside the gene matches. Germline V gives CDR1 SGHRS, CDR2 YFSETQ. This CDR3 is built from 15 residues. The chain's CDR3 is CASSLRTGGNEKLFF. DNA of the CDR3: TGCGCCAGCAGCTTGAGGACAGGGGGGAATGAAAAACTGTTTTTT. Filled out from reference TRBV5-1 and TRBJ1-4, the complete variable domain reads KAGVTQTPRYLIKTRGQQVTLSCSPISGHRSVSWYQQTPGQGLQFLFEYFSETQRNKGNFPGRFSGRQFSNSRSEMNVSTLELGDSALYLCASSLRTGGNEKLFFGSGTQLSVL.

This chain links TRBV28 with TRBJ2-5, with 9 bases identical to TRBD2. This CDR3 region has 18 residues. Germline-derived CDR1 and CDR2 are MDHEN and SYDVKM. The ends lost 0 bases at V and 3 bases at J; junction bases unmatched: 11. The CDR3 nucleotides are TGTGCCAGCAGTTTATGGTATGCGCGGGAGGGCCGGGAAGAGACCCAGTACTTC. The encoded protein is CASSLWYAREGREETQYF. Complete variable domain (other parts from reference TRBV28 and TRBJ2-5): DVKVTQSSRYLVKRTGEKVFLECVQDMDHENMFWYRQDPGLGLRLIYFSYDVKMKEKGDIPEGYSVSREKKERFSLILESASTNQTSMYLCASSLWYAREGREETQYFGPGTRLLVL.

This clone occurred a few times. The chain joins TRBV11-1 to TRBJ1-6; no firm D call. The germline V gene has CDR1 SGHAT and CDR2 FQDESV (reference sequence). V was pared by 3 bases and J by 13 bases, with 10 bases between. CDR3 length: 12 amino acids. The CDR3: CASSFAEGPLHF. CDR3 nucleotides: TGTGCCAGCAGCTTTGCTGAGGGTCCCCTCCACTTT. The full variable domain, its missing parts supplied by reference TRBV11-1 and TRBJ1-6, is EAEVAQSPRYKITEKSQAVAFWCDPISGHATLYWYRQILGQGPELLVQFQDESVVDDSQLPKDRFSAERLKGVDSTLKIQPAELGDSAMYLCASSFAEGPLHFGNGTRLTVT.